Each of the 21 T cell receptor beta chains below was sequenced from the same sample in a study of shared clonotypes between healthy human individuals. Produced via immunoSEQ multiplex PCR; TCRdb's table is partial and in-frame only. The data contain some 470,000 clones, 60% to 85% of them singletons. What was sequenced was PBMCs. These receptors all come from a woman aged 40 to 49 in good health. Some clones in this sample may be carry-over from other donors' samples.

The chain is built from TRBV28 and TRBJ2-6; 10 bases line up with TRBD1. Trimming removed 5 bases from V and 4 bases from J; junction bases left unmatched: 5. Looked up from germline, CDR1 is MDHEN and CDR2 is SYDVKM. The CDR3 has 16 amino acids. CDR3 nucleotide sequence: TGTGCCAGCAGTCCCGGGACAGGGGCAGGGGCCAACGTCCTGACTTTC. Encoded protein: CASSPGTGAGANVLTF.

The rearrangement joins TRBV28 to TRBJ1-5, with D possibly being TRBD1 (6 bases). CDR3 length: 15 residues. The V end was cut by 7 bases, the J end by 0 bases, with 13 bases between. Germline V lookup: CDR1 MDHEN, CDR2 SYDVKM. For the CDR3, the DNA is TGTGCCAGCAAGGACAGCCGTTATAGCAATCAGCCCCAGCATTTT. This encodes CASKDSRYSNQPQHF.

The V gene is TRBV19, the J gene TRBJ1-5; no reliable D call. Trimming took 3 bases from V and 0 from J, leaving 18 bases between them. CDR1 and CDR2 from the germline V gene are LNHDA and SQIVND (reference sequence). CDR3 length: 18 residues. The CDR3 DNA reads as TGTGCCAGTAGTATCCGGGCCCCGGTGGGGTATAGCAATCAGCCCCAGCATTTT. The encoded protein is CASSIRAPVGYSNQPQHF.

The chain is built from TRBV10-3 and TRBJ2-7, with unresolved D. The CDR3 length is 14 residues. Trimming cost V 5 bases and J 0 bases, with 11 bases left between them. Per the germline V gene, CDR1 is ENHRY and CDR2 is SYGVKD. This CDR3 is CAISSLQSSYEQYF. The CDR3 region has the DNA TGTGCCATCAGTTCTCTACAGTCCTCCTACGAGCAGTACTTC.

This clone has only a few counts. The chain employs TRBV7-9 and TRBJ1-1; no clear D gene. Germline V gene data show CDR1 as SEHNR and CDR2 as FQNEAQ (reference sequence). Trimming shortened V by 6 bases and J by 1 base, and 6 bases separated the two germline ends. The CDR3 covers 12 residues. Here the CDR3 DNA reads TGTGCCAGCAGTGGCAGGAACACTGAAGCTTTCTTT. Translation gives CASSGRNTEAFF.

Here the CDR3 reads CASRREGGDTQYF. CDR3 coding DNA: TGTGCCAGCAGACGGGAGGGGGGGGATACGCAGTATTTT. This chain links TRBV27 with TRBJ2-3, with 8 bases aligning to TRBD2. The V gene's germline CDR1 is MNHEY and CDR2 SMNVEV (reference sequence). The CDR3 totals 13 residues. J lost 6 bases, V lost 6 bases, and 5 bases had no gene match.

The J gene is TRBJ2-7, the V gene TRBV27; 14 bases align to TRBD2. The trim removed 5 bases at V and 6 bases at J, leaving 9 bases unmatched. CDR1 MNHEY and CDR2 SMNVEV come from the germline V gene (reference sequence). The length of the CDR3 is 16 residues. The CDR3 sequence is CASSPAGLAGGGEQYF. DNA of the CDR3: TGTGCCAGCAGTCCTGCCGGACTAGCGGGAGGAGGCGAGCAGTACTTC.

The CDR3 protein is CASSVGSGGSYNEQFF. The CDR3 region has the DNA TGTGCCAGCAGCGTAGGAAGCGGGGGCTCCTACAATGAGCAGTTCTTC. The chain joins TRBV9 to TRBJ2-1; 8 nucleotides line up with TRBD2. There are 16 residues in the CDR3. Trimming removed 0 bases from V and 0 bases from J; junction bases left unmatched: 2. Germline assignment: CDR1 SGDLS and CDR2 YYNGEE.

The chain recombines TRBV6-5 with TRBJ2-1; 14 nucleotides agree with TRBD2. V gave up 2 bases and J gave up 6 bases; unmatched junction bases: 0. The germline V gene has CDR1 MNHEY and CDR2 SVGAGI. This CDR3 is built from 15 residues. CDR3 loop: CASSYGLAGGNEQFF. CDR3 in DNA: TGTGCCAGCAGTTACGGACTAGCGGGAGGCAATGAGCAGTTCTTC.

The chain has TRBV29-1 and TRBJ2-3; 7 nucleotides agree with TRBD1. V dropped 6 bases and J dropped 0; count of bases not matched to a gene: 6. The CDR3 spans 14 residues. Germline V gene sequence: CDR1 SQVTM, CDR2 ANQGSEA. The CDR3 reads CSVETGKSTDTQYF. CDR3 nucleotides: TGCAGCGTGGAGACAGGGAAAAGCACAGATACGCAGTATTTT.

This clone has a count of ten or more. The DNA of the CDR3 is TGTGCCACCAGCGGGGGATTGGGACGAATTGGGGGCTACACCTTC. Translation: CATSGGLGRIGGYTF. The chain joins TRBV15 to TRBJ1-2, with D maybe TRBD1 (5 bases). The CDR3 length is 15 residues. V was clipped by 5 bases and J by 8 bases, with 21 bases between them. The germline gives CDR1 LNHNV, CDR2 YYDKDF (reference sequence).

The gene calls are TRBV18 and TRBJ2-7; TRBD2 is a possible D gene (6 bases). Germline assignment: CDR1 KGHSH and CDR2 LQKENI. V lost 3 bases, J lost 6 bases, and 21 bases lay in between. The CDR3 runs 16 residues. Here the CDR3 reads CASSPAGSGKYGEQYF. DNA for the CDR3: TGTGCCAGCTCACCCGCGGGGTCAGGGAAGTACGGCGAGCAGTACTTC.

The V call is TRBV6-4, the J call TRBJ2-3; TRBD2 matches at 7 bases. This CDR3 region has 15 residues. J gave up 4 bases and V 3 bases, and 7 bases lay outside the gene matches. Per germline, CDR1 MRHNA and CDR2 SNTAGT. This CDR3 is CASSDRAGSADTQYF. In nucleotides, the CDR3 is TGTGCCAGCAGTGATAGAGCGGGGAGCGCAGATACGCAGTATTTT.

The CDR3 spells CASQGKAGARYEQYF. CDR3 nucleotides: TGTGCCAGCCAGGGCAAAGCGGGGGCGCGCTACGAGCAGTACTTC. The chain combines TRBV27 with TRBJ2-7, with 8 bases aligning to TRBD2. The CDR3 runs 15 residues. V shed 8 bases, J shed 3 bases, and the junction held 12 bases outside the gene matches. Per germline, CDR1 MNHEY and CDR2 SMNVEV (reference sequence).

The chain recombines TRBV5-4 with TRBJ1-1; TRBD1 agrees at 7 bases. Germline V CDR1 and CDR2: SGHNT, YYREEE (reference sequence). This CDR3 has 15 residues. With 2 bases clipped from V and 1 base from J, the junction kept 5 bases outside the gene matches. This CDR3 is CASSFPGQTNTEAFF. The CDR3, as DNA: TGTGCCAGCAGCTTTCCGGGACAGACGAACACTGAAGCTTTCTTT.

V usage is TRBV29-1 and J usage is TRBJ1-6; D possibly corresponds to TRBD1 (5 bases). Germline assignment: CDR1 SQVTM and CDR2 ANQGSEA. The CDR3 loop spans 13 amino acids. CDR3 sequence (DNA): TGCATCGCTCGGGACGGCCACGATTCACCCCTCCACTTT. Protein product: CIARDGHDSPLHF. Supplemented by reference TRBV29-1 and TRBJ1-6, the full variable domain reads SAVISQKPSRDICQRGTSLTIQCQVDSQVTMMFWYRQQPGQSLTLIATANQGSEATYESGFVIDKFPISRPNLTFSTLTVSNMSPEDSSIYLCIARDGHDSPLHFGNGTRLTVT.

The chain is built from TRBV6-1 and TRBJ2-2, with 7 bases that match TRBD2. The CDR3 is made up of 14 amino acids. Germline CDR1 and CDR2: MNHNS and SASEGT. With 3 bases clipped from V and 5 bases from J, the junction kept 3 bases outside the gene matches. In DNA, the CDR3 is TGTGCCAGCAGTGAGGGAGGGCCGACCGGGGAGCTGTTTTTT. Its protein is CASSEGGPTGELFF.

V and J are TRBV6-5 and TRBJ2-7; a weak D match, TRBD1 (5 bases). Trimming stripped 1 base from V and 4 bases from J, with 8 bases between. CDR1 is MNHEY and CDR2 is SVGAGI in the germline V gene. The CDR3 sequence is 13 residues long. The CDR3, as DNA: TGTGCCAGCAGTTACTACAGGTCTTACGAGCAGTACTTC. It yields the protein CASSYYRSYEQYF.

The chain carries TRBV19 and TRBJ2-1; 10 positions agree with TRBD2. This CDR3 contains 17 residues. CDR1 is LNHDA, CDR2 SQIVND, per germline (reference sequence). J gave up 3 bases and V 3 bases, and 8 bases lay outside the gene matches. In DNA form, the CDR3 reads TGTGCCAGTAGTATCAAAGCGGGAGGGCCCCTCTACAATGAGCAGTTCTTC. This encodes CASSIKAGGPLYNEQFF.

The sample holds many counts of this clone. The sample holds other DNA sequences that translate to the same CDR3. The chain links TRBV6-4 to TRBJ2-3; D perhaps matches TRBD2 (5 bases). The V gene's germline CDR1 is MRHNA and CDR2 SNTAGT. V was clipped by 3 bases and J by 0 bases, with 7 bases between them. The CDR3 covers 14 residues. CDR3 amino acids: CASSDGGSTDTQYF. DNA for the CDR3: TGTGCCAGCAGTGATGGCGGGAGCACAGATACGCAGTATTTT.

With regard to this clone: Without the conserved terminal phenylalanine or tryptophan, this CDR3 likely stems from a read error. The chain combines TRBV7-9 with TRBJ1-2; weak D call: TRBD1 (5 bases). The V and J ends lost 5 bases and 4 bases respectively, with 14 bases between them. Looked up from germline, CDR1 is SEHNR and CDR2 is FQNEAQ (reference sequence). This CDR3 contains 14 residues. The CDR3 loop is CASSRTSGFYGYTS. The CDR3 DNA reads as TGTGCCAGCAGCCGCACCTCAGGGTTCTATGGCTACACCTCC.